This passage covers 9 T cell receptor beta chains from one sample sequenced in a study of CD4 and CD8 cells across lung adenocarcinoma regions. One entry per CDR3 protein results from TCRdb running MiXCR on the PCR reads. Of about 14,000 distinct CDR3 sequences in the sample, around 40% were seen once. The material sequenced was CD4+ T cells from the center of a lung tumor. The receptors shown here come from a male donor with lung adenocarcinoma. The CD4 and CD8 labels of this study may be unreliable.

CDR3 nucleotides: TGTGCCAGCAGCCCCCTAGCGGGTCAGCCCTACGAGCAGTACTTC. Its protein product is CASSPLAGQPYEQYF. The gene calls are TRBV9 and TRBJ2-7, with TRBD2 matching over 8 bases. Looked up from germline, CDR1 is SGDLS and CDR2 is YYNGEE. The V segment lost 4 bases and the J segment 2 bases; nucleotides outside the gene matches: 8. This CDR3 is 15 amino acids long.

This clonotype was seen ten or more times. The J gene is TRBJ2-1, the V gene TRBV12-3 or TRBV12-4, with 10 bases that match TRBD2. J was trimmed by 3 bases and V by 4 bases; bases with no gene match: 9. This CDR3 comprises 17 residues. CDR3 region: CASSSSMLAGVYNEQFF. CDR3 DNA sequence: TGTGCCAGCAGTTCTAGCATGCTAGCGGGAGTCTACAATGAGCAGTTCTTC.

Concerning this clonotype: The missing conserved phenylalanine or tryptophan at the end of this CDR3 makes a read error likely. The DNA is omitted, as the CDR3 cannot be located on it reliably, and the CDR3 follows TCRdb's listing. The gene calls are TRBV6-1 and TRBJ2-5; no check of the table's D call, TRBD2, against the DNA was made. With termini counted, the CDR3 has 14 amino acids. Germline V lookup: CDR1 MNHNS, CDR2 SASEGT. CDR3 in amino acids: CASSPVGGWATQFL.

This clonotype was detected many times. V and J are TRBV9 and TRBJ1-2; perhaps TRBD1 as D (6 bases). Germline V lookup: CDR1 SGDLS, CDR2 YYNGEE. The CDR3 is made up of 15 amino acids. The V end was cut by 0 bases, the J end by 2 bases, with 11 bases between. This chain's CDR3 is CASSVDQGGNYGYTF. DNA of the CDR3: TGTGCCAGCAGCGTAGATCAAGGGGGGAACTATGGCTACACCTTC.

This chain connects TRBV5-1 to TRBJ2-1; either TRBD1 or TRBD2 may fit D (6 bases each). V was pared by 4 bases and J by 9 bases, with 11 bases between. CDR3 length equals 12 residues. The germline V gene has CDR1 SGHRS and CDR2 YFSETQ. The CDR3 DNA reads as TGCGCCAGCAGCCAACAGGGAGGTGAGCAGTTCTTC. Residues: CASSQQGGEQFF.

The genes are TRBV5-5 and TRBJ2-4; D not resolved. Gene TRBJ2-1 matches the end of the DNA better, so the J call may be wrong. Germline assignment: CDR1 SGHKS and CDR2 YYEKEE (reference sequence). CDR3 length: 12 residues. The CDR3 region is CASSFSGNEQFF. The CDR3 DNA sequence: TGTGCCAGCAGCTTTTCTGGGAATGAGCAGTTCTTC.

The J gene is TRBJ2-1, the V gene TRBV20-1; unclear D gene. Trimming left V 2 bases short and J 8 bases short, with 10 bases between. The CDR3 has 12 amino acids. Germline CDR1 DFQATT, CDR2 SNEGSKA (reference sequence). CDR3 coding DNA: TGCAGTGCTAGAATTGGAACTTATGAGCAGTTCTTC. The encoded protein is CSARIGTYEQFF.

This clonotype is medium-sized in the sample. V gene TRBV6-1 combines with J gene TRBJ1-6; a possible D gene is TRBD1 (5 bases). Per germline, CDR1 MNHNS and CDR2 SASEGT. V lost 6 bases and J lost 8, with 23 bases in between. The CDR3 is 17 amino acids. The CDR3 protein is CASRSPRRQGQDSPLHF. The CDR3 bases are TGTGCCAGCAGGTCCCCTAGGCGTCAGGGCCAAGATTCACCCCTCCACTTT.

This chain connects TRBV6-1 to TRBJ2-1; D is unclear. The CDR3 contains 13 residues. The V gene lost 3 bases and the J gene lost 12 bases, with 15 bases spanning the gap. The germline CDR1 and CDR2 sequences are MNHNS and SASEGT. CDR3 sequence reads: CASSDARRSGQFF. The CDR3 DNA is TGTGCCAGCAGTGATGCTAGGCGGAGTGGGCAGTTCTTC.